This TCR beta chain originates from a study of early T cells in non-severe SARS-CoV-2 infection. Study-wide context: Sequencing used unsorted whole-blood bulk RNA, so chains lack pairing.

Trimming shortened V by 3 bases and J by 5 bases, and 7 bases separated the two germline ends. In germline, CDR1 is SGHNT, CDR2 YYREEE (reference sequence). The CDR3 runs to 12 residues. Individual cDNA molecules were tagged with unique molecular identifiers. TCRdb independently ran MiXCR on the 5' RACE reads; one entry per CDR3 protein. The sample has tens of thousands of distinct CDR3 sequences, approximately 4% seen once; the top ten hold about 3.1%. Overall study results and limits: Comparison of clonotypes with VDJdb favored anti-spike CD8 responses while missing private and CD4 specificities.

Details on this clonotype: The antigen is not known.

This receptor was taken from an adult who was a healthcare worker with PCR-confirmed SARS-CoV-2 infection or an uninfected control (not recorded which). The sample taken for sequencing was whole blood. V and J are TRBV5-4 and TRBJ2-3; D is unclear. Here the CDR3 reads CASSSPVDTQYF. DNA for the CDR3: TGTGCCAGCAGCTCTCCGGTAGATACGCAGTATTTT.